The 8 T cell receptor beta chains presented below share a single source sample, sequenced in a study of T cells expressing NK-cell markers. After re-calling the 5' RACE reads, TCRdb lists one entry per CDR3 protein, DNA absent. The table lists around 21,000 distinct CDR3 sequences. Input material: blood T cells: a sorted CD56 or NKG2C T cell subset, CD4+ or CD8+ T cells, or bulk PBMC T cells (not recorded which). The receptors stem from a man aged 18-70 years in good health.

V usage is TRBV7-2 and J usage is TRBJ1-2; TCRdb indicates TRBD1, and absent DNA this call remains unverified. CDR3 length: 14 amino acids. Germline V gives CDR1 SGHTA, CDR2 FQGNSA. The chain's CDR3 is CASSLDRANYGYTF.

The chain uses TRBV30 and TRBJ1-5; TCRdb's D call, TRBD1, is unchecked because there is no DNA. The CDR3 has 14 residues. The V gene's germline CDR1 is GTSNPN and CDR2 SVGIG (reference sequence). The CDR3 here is CAWSVKGGGQPQHF.

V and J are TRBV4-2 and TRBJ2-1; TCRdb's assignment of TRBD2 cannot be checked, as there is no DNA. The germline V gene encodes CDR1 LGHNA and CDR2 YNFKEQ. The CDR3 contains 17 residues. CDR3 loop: CASSQDIAGPPYNEQFF.

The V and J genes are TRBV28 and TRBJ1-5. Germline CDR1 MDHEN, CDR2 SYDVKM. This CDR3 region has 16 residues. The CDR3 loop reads CASSSIFGPSNQPQHF. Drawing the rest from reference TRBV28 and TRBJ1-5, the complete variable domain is DVKVTQSSRYLVKRTGEKVFLECVQDMDHENMFWYRQDPGLGLRLIYFSYDVKMKEKGDIPEGYSVSREKKERFSLILESASTNQTSMYLCASSSIFGPSNQPQHFGDGTRLSIL.

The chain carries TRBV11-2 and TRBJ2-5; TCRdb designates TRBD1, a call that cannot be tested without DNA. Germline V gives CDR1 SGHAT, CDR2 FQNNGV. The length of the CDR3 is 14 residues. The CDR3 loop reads CASSLGGSLETQYF.

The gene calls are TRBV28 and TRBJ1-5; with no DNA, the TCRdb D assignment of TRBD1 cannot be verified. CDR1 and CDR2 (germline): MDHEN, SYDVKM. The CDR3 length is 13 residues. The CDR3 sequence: CAIVGRDDQPQHF.

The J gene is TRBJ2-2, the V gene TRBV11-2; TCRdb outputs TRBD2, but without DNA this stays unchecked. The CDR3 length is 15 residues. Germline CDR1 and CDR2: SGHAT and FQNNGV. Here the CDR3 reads CASSRTDYSVGELFF.

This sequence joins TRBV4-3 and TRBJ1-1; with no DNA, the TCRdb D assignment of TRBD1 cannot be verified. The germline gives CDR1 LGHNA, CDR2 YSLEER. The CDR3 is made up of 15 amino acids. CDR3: CASSQDGTGFGEAFF.